Each of the 2 T cell receptor beta chains below was sequenced from the same sample in a study of cytomegalovirus exposure and HLA in healthy donors. The PCR was carried out with 60 Vbeta primers and 13 Jbeta primers. Using immunoSEQ multiplex PCR, the repertoire was profiled, and TCRdb retains in-frame clones only, with some absent. This table has some 140,000 clones, nearly 80% appearing once. The sequenced sample was PBMCs. The receptors stem from a male donor in good health and CMV-seronegative.

The chain couples TRBV10-3 to TRBJ1-4; tentative D call: TRBD1 (6 bases). V lost 6 bases and J 0 bases, leaving 11 bases between the germline ends. There are 15 residues in the CDR3. Germline V lookup: CDR1 ENHRY, CDR2 SYGVKD. The CDR3 DNA is TGTGCCATCAGCAGGGGCCCTGCAACTAATGAAAAACTGTTTTTT. Its translation: CAISRGPATNEKLFF.

The J gene is TRBJ2-5, the V gene TRBV5-4; 11 bases match TRBD1. With 3 bases clipped from V and 4 bases from J, the junction kept 2 bases outside the gene matches. Germline V gene sequence: CDR1 SGHNT, CDR2 YYREEE (reference sequence). CDR3 length equals 14 residues. The CDR3 loop reads CASSWDRGIETQYF. CDR3 nucleotide sequence: TGTGCCAGCAGCTGGGACAGGGGGATAGAGACCCAGTACTTC.